The 10 T cell receptor beta chains in this list originate from one sample, sequenced in a study of Ad26.COV2.S vaccination and SARS-CoV-2 variants (dated by TCRdb to about 2021). Library method: the immunoSEQ multiplex PCR assay. Imported from immuneACCESS, the table was reduced by TCRdb to in-frame sequences with V and J called. These copies leave out some clones; in studies compared against another copy, an unresolved V gene accounts for under half, and the cause of the remainder is not known. The sample profile shows tens of thousands of clones; approximately 77% of them were found once. The ten biggest clones cover more than 15% of the sample. The label giving this sample's time point can be read as: individuals recovered from natural SARS-CoV-2 infection. The starting material was peripheral blood, obtained after recovery from COVID-19. These TCRs come from a human donor who had recovered from COVID-19.

Written as DNA, the CDR3 is TGTGCCAGCAGTCATCCCTTAGCCAAAAACATTCAGTACTTC. Translation: CASSHPLAKNIQYF. This chain links TRBV2 with TRBJ2-4; no clear D. This CDR3 is 14 amino acids long. CDR1 SNHLY and CDR2 FYNNEI come from the germline V gene. V lost 5 bases and J lost 0, with 8 bases in between.

The chain recombines TRBV5-5 with TRBJ2-7; TRBD2 aligns across 8 bases. The germline V gene has CDR1 SGHKS and CDR2 YYEKEE (reference sequence). V lost 4 bases to trimming and J lost 4 bases; unmatched junction nucleotides: 7. The CDR3 has 14 amino acids. The CDR3 is CASSTSGGRYEQYF. CDR3 DNA: TGTGCCAGCAGCACGTCGGGAGGGCGATACGAGCAGTACTTC.

This clone appeared once. The rearrangement links TRBV20-1 to TRBJ1-1, with D maybe TRBD1 (5 bases). The length of the CDR3 is 11 residues. Trimming pared 5 bases from V and 9 bases from J, leaving 13 bases between. Germline values: CDR1 DFQATT, CDR2 SNEGSKA (reference sequence). CDR3 residues: CSAGGTEQAFF. In DNA, the CDR3 is TGCAGTGCTGGGGGAACTGAACAAGCTTTCTTT.

The CDR3 nucleotides read TGTGCCAGCAGCTTGACGTATAGGGGGACTGCGATTTATTCACCCCTCCACTTT. Amino acid sequence: CASSLTYRGTAIYSPLHF. The chain couples TRBV5-4 to TRBJ1-6; D is possibly TRBD1 (6 bases). The V end lost 1 base, the J end lost 8 bases, and 22 bases lay between the germline ends. The CDR3 loop spans 18 amino acids. The germline CDR1 and CDR2 sequences are SGHNT and YYREEE (reference sequence).

This clone was counted a few times. The junction departs from the called germline gene at one end, perhaps through a read error. V usage is TRBV5-4 and J usage is TRBJ2-1, with a possible D match to TRBD1 (6 bases). The CDR3 length is 13 residues. Germline V gene sequence: CDR1 SGHNT, CDR2 YYREEE (reference sequence). The CDR3 is CASRLDSYNEQFF. CDR3 in DNA: TGTGCCAGCAGGTTGGACAGTTACAATGAGCAGTTCTTC.

This chain connects TRBV7-3 to TRBJ2-3, with D uncertain. Trimming removed 3 bases at V and 4 bases at J, with 8 bases between. Germline loops: CDR1 SGHTA, CDR2 FQGTGA. The CDR3 is 13 residues long. The chain's CDR3 is CASSFPNSDTQYF. CDR3 sequence (DNA): TGTGCCAGCAGCTTCCCTAACTCAGATACGCAGTATTTT.

V usage is TRBV18 and J usage is TRBJ2-5; 8 bases are shared with TRBD1. With V trimmed by 3 bases and J by 7 bases, 10 bases remained unmatched. This CDR3 has 15 amino acids. Germline-derived CDR1 and CDR2 are KGHSH and LQKENI. CDR3: CASSPGTGGGGTQYF. For the CDR3, the DNA is TGTGCCAGCTCACCCGGGACAGGAGGCGGAGGGACCCAGTACTTC.

V gene TRBV4-3 combines with J gene TRBJ2-7; tentatively, D is TRBD1 or TRBD2 (5 bases each). Germline-derived CDR1 and CDR2 are LGHNA and YSLEER. The CDR3 runs to 14 residues. V gave up 1 base and J gave up 3 bases, with 10 bases separating them. The CDR3 loop reads CASSQGGGGYEQYF. In nucleotides, the CDR3 is TGCGCCAGCAGCCAAGGGGGTGGGGGCTACGAGCAGTACTTC.

The gene calls are TRBV27 and TRBJ2-2, with D perhaps matching TRBD1 or TRBD2 (6 bases each). The CDR3 runs to 17 residues. Germline values: CDR1 MNHEY, CDR2 SMNVEV (reference sequence). V was clipped by 5 bases and J by 0 bases, with 16 bases between them. The DNA for the CDR3 is TGTGCCAGCAGTCGGGGGCAATGGGGCGCGAACACCGGGGAGCTGTTTTTT. This gives the protein CASSRGQWGANTGELFF.

The sample holds one count of this clone. The CDR3 sequence: CASSPRLAGGGYEQFF. DNA for the CDR3: TGCGCCAGCAGCCCAAGACTAGCGGGAGGGGGATATGAGCAGTTCTTC. This sequence joins TRBV5-1 and TRBJ2-1, with 14 bases aligning to TRBD2. Germline V gives CDR1 SGHRS, CDR2 YFSETQ. The CDR3 sequence is 16 residues long. Trimming cost V 4 bases and J 8 bases; bases outside gene matches: 8.